A selection of T cell receptor beta chains follows, all from one sample in a study of T cell responses to AZD1222 COVID-19 vaccine. Using immunoSEQ multiplex PCR, the repertoire was profiled, and TCRdb retains in-frame clones only, with some absent. This sample has approximately 90,000 clones, with roughly 92% found just once. The sample was peripheral blood, taken on day 0 of AZD1222 vaccination. The source of these receptors is an adult in good health. Each CDR3 is given with its conserved first and last residue. The D gene is left open where the match is weak. Clone size is given for some rows only: seen once, a few or many times, or a class if the clone is expanded.

d_call: .
j_call: TRBJ1-3
clone_size: .
cdr3_length: 17
v_call: TRBV25-1
cdr3_aa: CANSQAPLGTSGNTIYF
cdr3_nt: TGTGCCAACTCACAAGCCCCCCTCGGTACCTCTGGAAACACCATATATTTT

d_call: TRBD2
j_call: TRBJ2-3
clone_size: few
cdr3_length: 13
v_call: TRBV28
cdr3_aa: CASSRIQLAGGYF
cdr3_nt: TGTGCCAGCAGCCGTATCCAACTAGCGGGAGGGTATTTT

d_call: .
j_call: TRBJ1-1
clone_size: once
cdr3_length: 12
v_call: TRBV29-1
cdr3_aa: CSVATDSTEAFF
cdr3_nt: TGCAGCGTTGCGACGGACAGCACTGAAGCTTTCTTT

d_call: .
j_call: TRBJ1-6
clone_size: .
cdr3_length: 14
v_call: TRBV6-5
cdr3_aa: CASVSSSYNSPLHF
cdr3_nt: TGTGCCAGCGTGTCGAGCTCCTATAATTCACCCCTCCACTTT

d_call: .
j_call: TRBJ1-6
clone_size: .
cdr3_length: 14
v_call: TRBV19
cdr3_aa: CASNPSANNSPLHF
cdr3_nt: TGTGCCAGTAACCCGTCCGCCAACAATTCACCCCTCCACTTT

d_call: .
j_call: TRBJ1-4
clone_size: few
cdr3_length: 11
v_call: TRBV2
cdr3_aa: CASSDDEKLFF
cdr3_nt: TGTGCCAGCAGTGACGATGAAAAACTGTTTTTT

d_call: .
j_call: TRBJ1-3
clone_size: .
cdr3_length: 15
v_call: TRBV4-2
cdr3_aa: CASSQGVSSGNTIYF
cdr3_nt: TGTGCCAGCAGCCAGGGGGTGAGCTCTGGAAACACCATATATTTT

d_call: .
j_call: TRBJ1-1
clone_size: .
cdr3_length: 10
v_call: TRBV12-5
cdr3_aa: CAGANTEAFF
cdr3_nt: TGTGCCGGGGCGAACACTGAAGCTTTCTTT

d_call: .
j_call: TRBJ1-1
clone_size: .
cdr3_length: 16
v_call: TRBV15
cdr3_aa: CATSREGARGNTEAFF
cdr3_nt: TGTGCCACCAGCAGAGAGGGGGCGCGGGGGAACACTGAAGCTTTCTTT

d_call: TRBD2
j_call: TRBJ2-1
clone_size: once
cdr3_length: 15
v_call: TRBV9
cdr3_aa: CASSMLGGNYNEQFF
cdr3_nt: TGTGCCAGCAGCATGCTGGGGGGGAATTACAATGAGCAGTTCTTC

d_call: .
j_call: TRBJ1-3
clone_size: .
cdr3_length: 15
v_call: TRBV19
cdr3_aa: CASSYERTSGNTIYF
cdr3_nt: TGTGCCAGTAGTTATGAGAGGACCTCTGGAAACACCATATATTTT

d_call: .
j_call: TRBJ2-5
clone_size: .
cdr3_length: 14
v_call: TRBV7-9
cdr3_aa: CASSKSVRGETQYF
cdr3_nt: TGTGCCAGCAGCAAAAGCGTTAGGGGCGAGACCCAGTACTTC

d_call: .
j_call: TRBJ2-7
clone_size: few
cdr3_length: 16
v_call: TRBV3-1/TRBV3-2
cdr3_aa: CASSQDFRGGTYEQYF
cdr3_nt: TGTGCCAGCAGCCAAGACTTCCGTGGCGGGACCTACGAGCAGTACTTC

d_call: TRBD1
j_call: TRBJ1-1
clone_size: .
cdr3_length: 13
v_call: TRBV9
cdr3_aa: CASSVQGGTEAFF
cdr3_nt: TGTGCCAGCAGCGTACAGGGGGGGACTGAAGCTTTCTTT

d_call: .
j_call: TRBJ2-1
clone_size: .
cdr3_length: 14
v_call: TRBV28
cdr3_aa: CASRAGGLYNEQFF
cdr3_nt: TGTGCCAGCAGGGCGGGTGGCCTCTACAATGAGCAGTTCTTC

d_call: TRBD1
j_call: TRBJ1-2
clone_size: .
cdr3_length: 13
v_call: TRBV19
cdr3_aa: CASSRDSNYGYTF
cdr3_nt: TGTGCCAGTAGTCGGGACAGTAACTATGGCTACACCTTC

d_call: .
j_call: TRBJ2-7
clone_size: .
cdr3_length: 14
v_call: TRBV7-9
cdr3_aa: CASSLQGGLNEQYF
cdr3_nt: TGTGCCAGCAGCTTGCAGGGAGGACTAAACGAGCAGTACTTC

d_call: .
j_call: TRBJ2-3
clone_size: .
cdr3_length: 15
v_call: TRBV6-6
cdr3_aa: CASSFRDTSTDTQYF
cdr3_nt: TGTGCCAGCAGTTTCCGGGACACTAGCACAGATACGCAGTATTTT

d_call: TRBD1
j_call: TRBJ1-5
clone_size: .
cdr3_length: 15
v_call: TRBV5-1
cdr3_aa: CASSPGQGENQPQHF
cdr3_nt: TGCGCCAGCAGCCCCGGACAGGGAGAAAATCAGCCCCAGCATTTT

d_call: .
j_call: TRBJ2-5
clone_size: .
cdr3_length: 14
v_call: TRBV11-1
cdr3_aa: CASSLFSTGETQYF
cdr3_nt: TGTGCCAGCAGCTTATTTTCGACCGGGGAGACCCAGTACTTC

d_call: .
j_call: TRBJ1-3
clone_size: .
cdr3_length: 15
v_call: TRBV5-6
cdr3_aa: CASSLLDNSGNTIYF
cdr3_nt: TGTGCCAGCAGCTTGCTGGACAACTCTGGAAACACCATATATTTT

d_call: TRBD1
j_call: TRBJ1-6
clone_size: .
cdr3_length: 15
v_call: TRBV30
cdr3_aa: CAWSVLDRGLSPLHF
cdr3_nt: TGTGCCTGGAGTGTCTTGGACAGGGGGCTTTCACCCCTCCACTTT

d_call: .
j_call: TRBJ1-2
clone_size: .
cdr3_length: 14
v_call: TRBV29-1
cdr3_aa: CSAATGGPGQGYTF
cdr3_nt: TGCAGCGCCGCTACGGGGGGCCCCGGCCAGGGCTACACCTTC

d_call: .
j_call: TRBJ2-1
clone_size: .
cdr3_length: 12
v_call: TRBV16
cdr3_aa: CASSQPPAEQFF
cdr3_nt: TGTGCCAGCAGCCAACCCCCCGCTGAGCAGTTCTTC

d_call: TRBD1
j_call: TRBJ2-6
clone_size: .
cdr3_length: 18
v_call: TRBV20-1
cdr3_aa: CSASEGGQGVTGANVLTF
cdr3_nt: TGCAGTGCCAGTGAGGGAGGACAGGGGGTAACTGGGGCCAACGTCCTGACTTTC

d_call: TRBD2
j_call: TRBJ2-3
clone_size: .
cdr3_length: 22
v_call: TRBV9
cdr3_aa: CASSVATLRPGTSGDPTDTQYF
cdr3_nt: TGTGCCAGCAGCGTAGCTACTTTACGACCGGGGACTAGCGGGGATCCCACAGATACGCAGTATTTT

d_call: .
j_call: TRBJ1-4
clone_size: once
cdr3_length: 13
v_call: TRBV25-1
cdr3_aa: CASSDFDSEKLFF
cdr3_nt: TGTGCCAGCAGTGATTTCGACAGTGAAAAACTGTTTTTT

d_call: .
j_call: TRBJ1-1
clone_size: .
cdr3_length: 12
v_call: TRBV12-3/TRBV12-4
cdr3_aa: CASSPPGTEAFF
cdr3_nt: TGTGCCAGCAGTCCCCCCGGGACTGAAGCTTTCTTT

d_call: .
j_call: TRBJ2-1
clone_size: .
cdr3_length: 11
v_call: TRBV3-1/TRBV3-2
cdr3_aa: CASSLDNEQFF
cdr3_nt: TGTGCCAGCAGCCTTGACAATGAGCAGTTCTTC

d_call: TRBD2
j_call: TRBJ2-5
clone_size: .
cdr3_length: 14
v_call: TRBV28
cdr3_aa: CASSFGGVGETQYF
cdr3_nt: TGTGCCAGCAGTTTTGGGGGGGTAGGAGAGACCCAGTACTTC

d_call: .
j_call: TRBJ1-5
clone_size: .
cdr3_length: 14
v_call: TRBV5-8
cdr3_aa: CASSLVRRNQPQHF
cdr3_nt: TGTGCCAGCAGCTTGGTACGGAGAAATCAGCCCCAGCATTTT

d_call: .
j_call: TRBJ2-7
clone_size: .
cdr3_length: 16
v_call: TRBV5-5
cdr3_aa: CASSLDQGFYSDEQYF
cdr3_nt: TGTGCCAGCAGCTTGGACCAGGGCTTCTATTCGGACGAGCAGTACTTC

d_call: .
j_call: TRBJ2-1
clone_size: .
cdr3_length: 15
v_call: TRBV7-7
cdr3_aa: CASSQLWASTEEQFF
cdr3_nt: TGTGCCAGCAGTCAATTGTGGGCTAGTACCGAGGAGCAGTTCTTC

d_call: .
j_call: TRBJ1-4
clone_size: .
cdr3_length: 15
v_call: TRBV2
cdr3_aa: CASSEKGLPNEKLFF
cdr3_nt: TGTGCCAGCAGTGAGAAGGGACTGCCGAATGAAAAACTGTTTTTT

d_call: TRBD1
j_call: TRBJ1-2
clone_size: .
cdr3_length: 15
v_call: TRBV6-1
cdr3_aa: CASSEFKGADYGYTF
cdr3_nt: TGTGCCAGCAGTGAATTTAAGGGGGCGGACTATGGCTACACCTTC

d_call: .
j_call: TRBJ1-2
clone_size: .
cdr3_length: 14
v_call: TRBV7-9
cdr3_aa: CASSLGRDHYGYTF
cdr3_nt: TGTGCCAGCAGCTTAGGACGGGACCACTATGGCTACACCTTC

d_call: TRBD1
j_call: TRBJ1-5
clone_size: .
cdr3_length: 15
v_call: TRBV30
cdr3_aa: CAWSMTGGAGQPQHF
cdr3_nt: TGTGCCTGGAGTATGACAGGGGGCGCCGGGCAGCCCCAGCATTTT

d_call: .
j_call: TRBJ1-5
clone_size: once
cdr3_length: 11
v_call: TRBV28
cdr3_aa: CASSARGPQHF
cdr3_nt: TGTGCCAGCAGTGCGCGGGGGCCCCAGCATTTT

d_call: TRBD1
j_call: TRBJ2-7
clone_size: .
cdr3_length: 15
v_call: TRBV5-1
cdr3_aa: CASSSWTGALYEQYF
cdr3_nt: TGCGCCAGCAGCTCCTGGACAGGGGCCCTCTACGAGCAGTACTTC

d_call: .
j_call: TRBJ1-5
clone_size: .
cdr3_length: 16
v_call: TRBV7-2
cdr3_aa: CASSLGGGFGNQPQHF
cdr3_nt: TGTGCCAGCAGCTTAGGGGGTGGCTTTGGCAATCAGCCCCAGCATTTT

d_call: .
j_call: TRBJ2-2
clone_size: .
cdr3_length: 15
v_call: TRBV5-4
cdr3_aa: CASSLLTYNTGELFF
cdr3_nt: TGTGCCAGCAGCCTACTCACTTATAACACCGGGGAGCTGTTTTTT